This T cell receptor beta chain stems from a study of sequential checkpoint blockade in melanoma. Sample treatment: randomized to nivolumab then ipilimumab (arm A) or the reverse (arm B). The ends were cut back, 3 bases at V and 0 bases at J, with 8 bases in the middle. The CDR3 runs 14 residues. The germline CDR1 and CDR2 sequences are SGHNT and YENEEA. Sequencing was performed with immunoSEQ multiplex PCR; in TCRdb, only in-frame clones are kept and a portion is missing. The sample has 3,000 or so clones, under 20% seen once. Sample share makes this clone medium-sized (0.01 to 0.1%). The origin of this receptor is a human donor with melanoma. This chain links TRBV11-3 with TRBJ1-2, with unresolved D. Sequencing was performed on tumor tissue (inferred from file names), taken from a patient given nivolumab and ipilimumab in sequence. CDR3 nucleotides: TGTGCCAGCAGCTTTCAGTTCGCTAACTATGGCTACACCTTC. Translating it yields CASSFQFANYGYTF.